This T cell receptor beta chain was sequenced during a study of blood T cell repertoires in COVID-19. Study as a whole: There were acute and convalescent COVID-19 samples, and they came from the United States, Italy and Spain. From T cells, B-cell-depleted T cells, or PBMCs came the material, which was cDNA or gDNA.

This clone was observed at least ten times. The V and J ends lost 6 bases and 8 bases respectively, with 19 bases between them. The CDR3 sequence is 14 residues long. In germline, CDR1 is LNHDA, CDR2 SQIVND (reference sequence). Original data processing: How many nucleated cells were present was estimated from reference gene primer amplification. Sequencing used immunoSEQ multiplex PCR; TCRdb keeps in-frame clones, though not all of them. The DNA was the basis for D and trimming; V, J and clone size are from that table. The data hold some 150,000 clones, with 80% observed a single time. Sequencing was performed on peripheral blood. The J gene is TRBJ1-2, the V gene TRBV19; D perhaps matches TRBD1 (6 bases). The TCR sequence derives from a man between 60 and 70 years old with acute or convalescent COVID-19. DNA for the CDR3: TGTGCCAGTAGCGAAACAGGGCACCAGAGCGGCTACACCTTC. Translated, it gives CASSETGHQSGYTF.